This T cell receptor (beta chain) comes out of a study of low-dose radiotherapy and immunotherapy resistance in tumors (dated 2022 in TCRdb). As for the study more broadly: In Cohort 1, 0.5 Gy per fraction was delivered every 2 weeks, and a total PTV dose of 6.5 Gy was prescribed. Eight patients were included in the translational analysis: three from the first dose cohort and the first five from the second dose cohort. The trial did not randomize participants into treatment groups. Every two weeks, patients got intravenous cyclophosphamide at 200 mg/m2, given one day ahead of each radiation and immunotherapy administration. Starting on cycle 1 day 1, patients took 300 mg of aspirin by mouth once a day for four cycles. For Cohort 2, the dose was 1 Gy per fraction given every two weeks, adding up to 13 Gy in total across 26 weeks. Patients were given nivolumab as a 240 mg flat dose every two weeks and ipilimumab at 1 mg/kg every six weeks, with both drugs delivered intravenously.

Sequenced using an Illumina HiSeq 2500. To make first-strand cDNA, Superscript III was used along with a set of TRAV- and TRBV-specific primers so that both the TCRalpha and TCRbeta chains were covered. TCRs were amplified with Phusion for 15 to 25 PCR cycles using a constant-region primer together with the adapter attached to the V primers. Amplification of the isolated mRNA was done with the MessageAmp II aRNA Amplification Kit, which involved a roughly 16-hour in vitro transcription at 37 degrees C. The Dynabeads mRNA DIRECT Purification Kit was used to isolate the mRNA for TCR sequencing. Indexed Illumina adapters were added in a second Phusion PCR of about 26 cycles, and the PCR products were purified with AMPure XP beads. On the study's bioinformatics: Custom Perl scripts pooled TCR sequences encoding the same protein, removed out-of-frame sequences and computed each clonotype's abundance. The analysis excluded TCR sequences that were supported by just one read. Shannon entropy, Gini index, clonality, richness, and the frequency of TCRs shared between repertoires were included as repertoire metrics. The public reads were quality trimmed at Q25 with fastp and then assembled into clones with MiXCR by TCRdb, keeping productive beta chains. Every entry covers one CDR3 protein and lists the most common genes and DNA from its rows. TCRdb's processing, not the authors', yielded these V and J calls. A total of under 70,000 distinct CDR3 sequences appear in this sample, under 30% of them only once. Around 5% of the sample goes to the ten largest clones.

CDR1 and CDR2, looked up from the germline V gene, are SGHRS and YFSETQ. V and J lose 4 bases and 1 base, and a span of 6 bases separates them. Its CDR3 holds 14 amino acids, cysteine through phenylalanine. The DNA shown is the 42-base CDR3, in frame from base 1. At least ten counts were recorded for this clonotype. This receptor's antigen is unknown. No base quality information exists; no much larger clone differs at one position. Taken with the paper, the label for time point translates to: before trial treatment. Donors were enrolled in RACIN, a single-arm phase I dose-escalation trial combining nivolumab, ipilimumab, aspirin, low-dose cyclophosphamide and low-dose radiotherapy. Eligible patients had advanced, TIL-negative solid tumors.

The V gene is TRBV5-1 and the J gene is TRBJ2-6, with TRBD1 perhaps the D gene, on 6 matching bases. The receptor was derived from a male donor with prostate cancer. Sample: PBMCs, taken before treatment. The sequenced DNA is TGCGCCAGCAGCGGGACATCTGGGGCCAACGTCCTGACTTTC. This codes for CASSGTSGANVLTF.